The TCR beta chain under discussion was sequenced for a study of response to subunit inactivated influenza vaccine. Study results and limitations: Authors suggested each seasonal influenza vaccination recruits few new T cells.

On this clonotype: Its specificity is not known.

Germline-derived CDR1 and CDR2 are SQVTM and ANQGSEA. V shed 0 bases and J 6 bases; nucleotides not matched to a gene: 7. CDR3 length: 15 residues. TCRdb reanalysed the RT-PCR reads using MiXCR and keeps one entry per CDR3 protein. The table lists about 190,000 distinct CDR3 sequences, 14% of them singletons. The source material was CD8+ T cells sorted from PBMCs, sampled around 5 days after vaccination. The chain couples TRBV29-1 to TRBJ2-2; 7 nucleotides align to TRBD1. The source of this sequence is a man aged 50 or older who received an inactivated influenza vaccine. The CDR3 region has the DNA TGCAGCGTTGAAGAGCACAGGGGAATCGCCGGGGAGCTGTTTTTT. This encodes CSVEEHRGIAGELFF.